Listed below are T cell receptor beta chains from one sample, sequenced in a study of blood T cell repertoires in COVID-19. The method was immunoSEQ multiplex PCR; TCRdb's version includes in-frame clones alone and lacks a portion of them. The table has 380,000 or so clones, roughly 86% seen once. Sequenced sample: PBMCs or T cells enriched from blood (not recorded which). The receptors here all came from a woman in her thirties or forties with acute COVID-19. CDR3s include the opening cysteine and the closing phenylalanine or tryptophan. Fields, in order: clone size, CDR3 length, V gene, J gene, D gene, CDR3 DNA, CDR3 protein. D genes are given only for firm matches. Some rows have no size entry. The others give once, few or many, or a class for an expanded clone.

abundance: NA; len: 19; v_gene: TRBV2; j_gene: TRBJ2-3; d_gene: TRBD2; CDR3nt: TGTGCCAGCAGCTACGCGTTCGCTAGCGGGGGGTCTAGCACAGATACGCAGTATTTT; CDR3aa: CASSYAFASGGSSTDTQYF
abundance: few; len: 14; v_gene: TRBV18; j_gene: TRBJ1-1; d_gene: TRBD1; CDR3nt: TGTGCCAGCTCACCGGGACAGGGGAACACTGAAGCTTTCTTT; CDR3aa: CASSPGQGNTEAFF
abundance: NA; len: 16; v_gene: TRBV11-2; j_gene: TRBJ2-7; d_gene: TRBD1; CDR3nt: TGTGCCACGACAACAGGGGGCAACAAGATTCGCTACGAGCAGTACTTC; CDR3aa: CATTTGGNKIRYEQYF
abundance: NA; len: 15; v_gene: TRBV12-5; j_gene: TRBJ1-4; d_gene: TRBD1; CDR3nt: TGTGCTAGTGGTTTGGGGGGACAGGGGCCCCCAAAACTGTTTTTT; CDR3aa: CASGLGGQGPPKLFF
abundance: NA; len: 13; v_gene: TRBV30; j_gene: TRBJ2-5; d_gene: TRBD1; CDR3nt: TGTGCCTGCACGACAGGGGGGCAAGAGACCCAGTACTTC; CDR3aa: CACTTGGQETQYF
abundance: NA; len: 11; v_gene: TRBV12-3/TRBV12-4; j_gene: TRBJ1-1; d_gene: NA; CDR3nt: TGTGCCAGCAGTTTACACTTTGAAGCTTTCTTT; CDR3aa: CASSLHFEAFF
abundance: NA; len: 12; v_gene: TRBV4-1; j_gene: TRBJ1-2; d_gene: NA; CDR3nt: TGCGCCAGCAGCCAAGACAGAGGAGGATACACCTTC; CDR3aa: CASSQDRGGYTF
abundance: NA; len: 18; v_gene: TRBV15; j_gene: TRBJ2-5; d_gene: NA; CDR3nt: TGTGCCACCAGCAGAGATAAGTCCAAGCGAGCCGTCCAAGAGACCCAGTACTTC; CDR3aa: CATSRDKSKRAVQETQYF
abundance: NA; len: 19; v_gene: TRBV3-1/TRBV3-2; j_gene: TRBJ2-5; d_gene: TRBD2; CDR3nt: TGTGCCAGCAGCCAAGAGCAACCCAGTGAAAGCGGGGGGCAAGAGACCCAGTACTTC; CDR3aa: CASSQEQPSESGGQETQYF
abundance: few; len: 12; v_gene: TRBV10-2; j_gene: TRBJ2-7; d_gene: NA; CDR3nt: TGCGCCAGCGGCCTTGGAGGGGCCGAGCAGTACTTC; CDR3aa: CASGLGGAEQYF
abundance: NA; len: 15; v_gene: TRBV21-1; j_gene: TRBJ2-2; d_gene: NA; CDR3nt: TGTGCCAGCCCCCGACGGAGAGGGCCCACCGGGGAGCTGTTTTTT; CDR3aa: CASPRRRGPTGELFF
abundance: NA; len: 14; v_gene: TRBV5-4; j_gene: TRBJ2-7; d_gene: TRBD1; CDR3nt: TGTGCCAGCAGCCCGGACAGGTGGGGGAACGAGCAGTACTTC; CDR3aa: CASSPDRWGNEQYF
abundance: NA; len: 16; v_gene: TRBV5-6; j_gene: TRBJ2-2; d_gene: NA; CDR3nt: TGTGCCAGCAGCCCCTCAGCTACCGCGGCGGCCGGGGAGCTGTTTTTT; CDR3aa: CASSPSATAAAGELFF
abundance: few; len: 16; v_gene: TRBV10-3; j_gene: TRBJ1-3; d_gene: TRBD1; CDR3nt: TGTGCCATCAGCGTCGCCGACAGGGGCTCTGGAAACACCATATATTTT; CDR3aa: CAISVADRGSGNTIYF
abundance: NA; len: 11; v_gene: TRBV4-1; j_gene: TRBJ2-1; d_gene: NA; CDR3nt: TGCGCCAGCAGTACTTACAATGAGCAGTTCTTC; CDR3aa: CASSTYNEQFF
abundance: NA; len: 13; v_gene: TRBV30; j_gene: TRBJ1-5; d_gene: NA; CDR3nt: TGTGCCTGGAGTGTAACCAGGGGTCAGCCCCAGCATTTT; CDR3aa: CAWSVTRGQPQHF
abundance: NA; len: 14; v_gene: TRBV6-5; j_gene: TRBJ1-5; d_gene: TRBD1; CDR3nt: TGTGCCAGCAGCCCGGACAGGTCTGGTCAGCCCCAGCATTTT; CDR3aa: CASSPDRSGQPQHF
abundance: NA; len: 13; v_gene: TRBV7-9; j_gene: TRBJ2-5; d_gene: TRBD2; CDR3nt: TGTGCCAGCAGCCGGGGAGGGTTTGAGACCCAGTACTTC; CDR3aa: CASSRGGFETQYF
abundance: once; len: 15; v_gene: TRBV9; j_gene: TRBJ1-6; d_gene: TRBD1; CDR3nt: TGTGCCAGCAGCGTCGCCCCCGACAGGGTTTCACCCCTCCACTTT; CDR3aa: CASSVAPDRVSPLHF
abundance: NA; len: 15; v_gene: TRBV10-3; j_gene: TRBJ1-3; d_gene: NA; CDR3nt: TGTGCCATCAGTGAGTCGGGGGCCACTGGAAACACCATATATTTT; CDR3aa: CAISESGATGNTIYF
abundance: NA; len: 18; v_gene: TRBV9; j_gene: TRBJ2-5; d_gene: TRBD2; CDR3nt: TGTGCCAGCAGCGCAGGGACTAGCGGGGGGGCGGTCCGAGAGACCCAGTACTTC; CDR3aa: CASSAGTSGGAVRETQYF
abundance: NA; len: 12; v_gene: TRBV19; j_gene: TRBJ1-2; d_gene: NA; CDR3nt: TGTGCCAGTAGTATAAGACAGGCTGGCTACACCTTC; CDR3aa: CASSIRQAGYTF
abundance: NA; len: 18; v_gene: TRBV18; j_gene: TRBJ2-2; d_gene: TRBD1; CDR3nt: TGTGCCAGCTCACCCCGGGACAGGGCTGTAACCTCCACCGGGGAGCTGTTTTTT; CDR3aa: CASSPRDRAVTSTGELFF
abundance: NA; len: 14; v_gene: TRBV5-6; j_gene: TRBJ1-1; d_gene: NA; CDR3nt: TGTGCCAGCAGCTTAGGCAGGGTAGGAACTGAAGCTTTCTTT; CDR3aa: CASSLGRVGTEAFF
abundance: once; len: 13; v_gene: TRBV2; j_gene: TRBJ1-6; d_gene: NA; CDR3nt: TGTGCCAGCAGCGCGGGACCCAATTCACCCCTCCACTTT; CDR3aa: CASSAGPNSPLHF
abundance: NA; len: 16; v_gene: TRBV15; j_gene: TRBJ1-5; d_gene: TRBD1; CDR3nt: TGTGCCACCAGCACCAACGGACAGGGGCTACGGCGGCCCCAGCATTTT; CDR3aa: CATSTNGQGLRRPQHF
abundance: NA; len: 14; v_gene: TRBV2; j_gene: TRBJ1-1; d_gene: NA; CDR3nt: TGTGCCAGCACCGAACAGGGAACGGACACTGAAGCTTTCTTT; CDR3aa: CASTEQGTDTEAFF
abundance: NA; len: 14; v_gene: TRBV15; j_gene: TRBJ1-1; d_gene: NA; CDR3nt: TGTGCCACCAGCAGAGATCTTTGGAACACTGAAGCTTTCTTT; CDR3aa: CATSRDLWNTEAFF
abundance: NA; len: 16; v_gene: TRBV11-2; j_gene: TRBJ2-5; d_gene: TRBD2; CDR3nt: TGTGCCAGCAGCTTTGGACTAGCGGGGAAACAAGAGACCCAGTACTTC; CDR3aa: CASSFGLAGKQETQYF
abundance: NA; len: 15; v_gene: TRBV29-1; j_gene: TRBJ2-3; d_gene: TRBD2; CDR3nt: TGCAGCGTTGGAGAGGGACTACACTCGGCAGATACGCAGTATTTT; CDR3aa: CSVGEGLHSADTQYF
abundance: NA; len: 14; v_gene: TRBV5-4; j_gene: TRBJ1-4; d_gene: NA; CDR3nt: TGTGCCAGCAGCTGGAGGTCCTCAAATGAAAAACTGTTTTTT; CDR3aa: CASSWRSSNEKLFF